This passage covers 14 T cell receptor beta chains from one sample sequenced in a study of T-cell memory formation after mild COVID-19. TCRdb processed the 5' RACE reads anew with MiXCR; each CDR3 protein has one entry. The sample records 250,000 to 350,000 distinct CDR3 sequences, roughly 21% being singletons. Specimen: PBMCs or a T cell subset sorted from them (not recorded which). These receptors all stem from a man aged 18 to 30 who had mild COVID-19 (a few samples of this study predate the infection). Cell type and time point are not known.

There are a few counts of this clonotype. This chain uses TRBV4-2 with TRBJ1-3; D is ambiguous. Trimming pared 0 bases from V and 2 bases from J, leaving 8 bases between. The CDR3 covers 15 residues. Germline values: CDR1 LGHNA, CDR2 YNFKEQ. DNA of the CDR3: TGTGCCAGCAGCCAAGATTCCGGCCCTGGAAACACCATATATTTT. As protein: CASSQDSGPGNTIYF.

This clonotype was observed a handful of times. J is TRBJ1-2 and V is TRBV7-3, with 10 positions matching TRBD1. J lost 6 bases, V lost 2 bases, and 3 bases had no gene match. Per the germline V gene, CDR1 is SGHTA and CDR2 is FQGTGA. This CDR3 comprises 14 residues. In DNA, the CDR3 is TGTGCCAGCAGCTTATACGGACAGGGGGATGGCTACACCTTC. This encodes CASSLYGQGDGYTF.

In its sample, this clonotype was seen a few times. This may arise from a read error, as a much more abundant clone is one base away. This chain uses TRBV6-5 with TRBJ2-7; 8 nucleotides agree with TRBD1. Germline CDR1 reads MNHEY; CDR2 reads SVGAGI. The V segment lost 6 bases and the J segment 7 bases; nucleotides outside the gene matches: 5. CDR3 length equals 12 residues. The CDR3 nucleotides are TGTGCCAGCAGCCGGACAGGGTTGGAGCAGTACTTC. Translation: CASSRTGLEQYF.

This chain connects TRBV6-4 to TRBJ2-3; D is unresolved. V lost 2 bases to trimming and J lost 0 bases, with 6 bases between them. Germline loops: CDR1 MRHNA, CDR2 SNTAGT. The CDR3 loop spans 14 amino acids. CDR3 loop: CASSDSSSTDTQYF. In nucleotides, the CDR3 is TGTGCCAGCAGTGACAGCTCTAGCACAGATACGCAGTATTTT.

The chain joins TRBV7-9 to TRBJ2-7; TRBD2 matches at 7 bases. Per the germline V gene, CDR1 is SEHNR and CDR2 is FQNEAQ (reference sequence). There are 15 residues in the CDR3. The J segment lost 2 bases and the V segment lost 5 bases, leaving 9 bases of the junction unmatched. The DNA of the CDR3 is TGTGCCAGCAGCAGAACCGGGACTAACCCCTACGAGCAGTACTTC. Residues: CASSRTGTNPYEQYF.

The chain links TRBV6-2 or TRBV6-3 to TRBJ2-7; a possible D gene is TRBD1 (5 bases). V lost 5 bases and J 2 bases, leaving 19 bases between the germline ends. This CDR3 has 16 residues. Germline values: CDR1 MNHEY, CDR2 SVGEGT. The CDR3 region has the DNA TGTGCCAGCAGTCCGAGACTCGGCGACAGCGCCTACGAGCAGTACTTC. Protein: CASSPRLGDSAYEQYF.

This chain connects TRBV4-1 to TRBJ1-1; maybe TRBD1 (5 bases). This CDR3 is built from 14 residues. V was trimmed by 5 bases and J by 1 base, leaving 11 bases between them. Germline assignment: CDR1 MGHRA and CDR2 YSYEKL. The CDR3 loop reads CASSGRDGNTEAFF. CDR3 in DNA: TGCGCCAGCAGCGGCCGGGACGGGAACACTGAAGCTTTCTTT.

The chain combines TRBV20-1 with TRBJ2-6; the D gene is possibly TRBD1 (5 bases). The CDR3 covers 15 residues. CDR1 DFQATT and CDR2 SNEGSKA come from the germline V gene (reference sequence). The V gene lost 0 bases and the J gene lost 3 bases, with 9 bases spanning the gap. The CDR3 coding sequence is TGCAGTGCTAGAGATCTAGGGGATGGGGCCAACGTCCTGACTTTC. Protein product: CSARDLGDGANVLTF.

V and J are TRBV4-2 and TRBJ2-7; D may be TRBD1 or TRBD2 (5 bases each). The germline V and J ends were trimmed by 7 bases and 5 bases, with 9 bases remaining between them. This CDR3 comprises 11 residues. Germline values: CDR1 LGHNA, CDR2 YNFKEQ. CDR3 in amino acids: CASKRGHEQYF. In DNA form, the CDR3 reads TGTGCCAGCAAGAGGGGCCACGAGCAGTACTTC.

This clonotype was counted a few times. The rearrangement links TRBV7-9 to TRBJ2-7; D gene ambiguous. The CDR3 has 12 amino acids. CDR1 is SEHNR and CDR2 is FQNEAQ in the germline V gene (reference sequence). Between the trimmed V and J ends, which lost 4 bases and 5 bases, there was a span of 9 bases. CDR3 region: CASSSVLNEQYV. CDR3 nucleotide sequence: TGTGCCAGCAGCTCCGTTCTCAACGAGCAGTACGTC.

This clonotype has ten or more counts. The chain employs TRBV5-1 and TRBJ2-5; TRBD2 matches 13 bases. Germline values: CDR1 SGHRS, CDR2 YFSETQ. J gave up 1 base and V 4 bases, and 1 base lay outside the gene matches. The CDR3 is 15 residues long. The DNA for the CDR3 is TGCGCCAGCAGCCGGACTAGCGGGAGCCAAGAGACCCAGTACTTC. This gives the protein CASSRTSGSQETQYF.

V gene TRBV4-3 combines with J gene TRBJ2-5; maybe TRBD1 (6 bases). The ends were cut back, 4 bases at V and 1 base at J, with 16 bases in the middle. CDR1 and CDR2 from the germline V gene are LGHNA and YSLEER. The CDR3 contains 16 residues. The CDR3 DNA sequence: TGCGCCAGCAGCCGAGAGGGGGTGGGATCCCAAGAGACCCAGTACTTC. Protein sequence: CASSREGVGSQETQYF.

The CDR3 loop is CASSLDLRASTDTQYF. The CDR3 DNA reads TGTGCCAGCAGTTTAGACTTGAGGGCTAGCACAGATACGCAGTATTTT. The chain combines TRBV12-3 or TRBV12-4 with TRBJ2-3; maybe TRBD2 (5 bases). This CDR3 has 16 amino acids. The V and J ends lost 1 base and 0 bases respectively, with 11 bases between them.

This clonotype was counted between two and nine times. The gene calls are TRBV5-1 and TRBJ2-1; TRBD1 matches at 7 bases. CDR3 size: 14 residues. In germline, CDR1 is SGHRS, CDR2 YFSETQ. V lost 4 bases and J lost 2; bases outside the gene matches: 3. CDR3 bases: TGCGCCAGCAGCCCGGGACAGACCTACAATGAGCAGTTCTTC. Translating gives CASSPGQTYNEQFF.